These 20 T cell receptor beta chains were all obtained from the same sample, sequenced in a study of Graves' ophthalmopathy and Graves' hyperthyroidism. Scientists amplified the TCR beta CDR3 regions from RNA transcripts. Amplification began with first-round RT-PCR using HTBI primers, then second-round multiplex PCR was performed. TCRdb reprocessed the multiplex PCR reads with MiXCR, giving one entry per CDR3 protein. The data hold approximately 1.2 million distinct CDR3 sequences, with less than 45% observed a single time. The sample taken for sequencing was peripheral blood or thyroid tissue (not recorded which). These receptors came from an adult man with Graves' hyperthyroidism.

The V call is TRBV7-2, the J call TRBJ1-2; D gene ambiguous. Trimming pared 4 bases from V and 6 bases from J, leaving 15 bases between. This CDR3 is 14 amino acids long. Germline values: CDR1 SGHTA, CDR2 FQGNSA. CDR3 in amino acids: CASSYPDLGHGYTF. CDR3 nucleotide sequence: TGTGCCAGCAGCTACCCAGACTTGGGCCATGGCTACACCTTC.

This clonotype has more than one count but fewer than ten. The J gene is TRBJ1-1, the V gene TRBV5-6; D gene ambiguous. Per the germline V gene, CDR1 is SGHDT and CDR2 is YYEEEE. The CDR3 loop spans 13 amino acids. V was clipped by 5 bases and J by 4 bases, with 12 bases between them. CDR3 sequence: CASSIWPGTEAFF. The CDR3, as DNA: TGTGCCAGCAGTATATGGCCGGGCACTGAAGCTTTCTTT.

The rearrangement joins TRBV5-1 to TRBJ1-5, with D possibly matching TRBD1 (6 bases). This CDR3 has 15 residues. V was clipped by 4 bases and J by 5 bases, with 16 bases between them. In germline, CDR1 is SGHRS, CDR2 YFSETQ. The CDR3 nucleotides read TGCGCCAGCAGCATCGAAGGGGGGCGATATCAGCCCCAGCATTTT. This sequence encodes CASSIEGGRYQPQHF.

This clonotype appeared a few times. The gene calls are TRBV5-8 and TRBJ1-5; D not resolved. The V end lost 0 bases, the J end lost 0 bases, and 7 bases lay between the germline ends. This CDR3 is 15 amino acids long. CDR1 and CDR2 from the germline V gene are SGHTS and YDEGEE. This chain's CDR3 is CASSLADNSNQPQHF. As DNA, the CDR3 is TGTGCCAGCAGCTTGGCCGACAATAGCAATCAGCCCCAGCATTTT.

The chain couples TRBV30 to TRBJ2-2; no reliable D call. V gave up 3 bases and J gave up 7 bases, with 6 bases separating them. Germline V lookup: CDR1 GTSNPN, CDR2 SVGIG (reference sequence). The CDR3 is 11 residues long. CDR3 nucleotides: TGTGCCTGGAGAGGCAGCGGGGAGCTGTTTTTT. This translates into CAWRGSGELFF.

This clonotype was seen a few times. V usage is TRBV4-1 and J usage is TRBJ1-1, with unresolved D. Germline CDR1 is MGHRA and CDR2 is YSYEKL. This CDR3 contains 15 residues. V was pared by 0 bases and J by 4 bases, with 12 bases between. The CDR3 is CASSQDLIRGTEAFF. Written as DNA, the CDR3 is TGCGCCAGCAGCCAAGATTTAATTCGGGGCACTGAAGCTTTCTTT.

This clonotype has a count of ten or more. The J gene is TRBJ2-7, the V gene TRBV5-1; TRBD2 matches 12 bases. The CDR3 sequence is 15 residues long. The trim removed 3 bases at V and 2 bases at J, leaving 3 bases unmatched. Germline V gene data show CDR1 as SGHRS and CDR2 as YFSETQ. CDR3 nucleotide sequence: TGCGCCAGCAGCTCGGGACTAGCGGGCACCTACGAGCAGTACTTC. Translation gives CASSSGLAGTYEQYF.

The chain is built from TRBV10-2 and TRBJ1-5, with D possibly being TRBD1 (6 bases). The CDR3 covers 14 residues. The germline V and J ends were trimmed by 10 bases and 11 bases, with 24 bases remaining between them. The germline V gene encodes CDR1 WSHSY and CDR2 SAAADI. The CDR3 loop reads CAIRGRGSGETQHF. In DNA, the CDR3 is TGCGCCATAAGGGGAAGGGGGTCCGGAGAGACCCAGCATTTT.

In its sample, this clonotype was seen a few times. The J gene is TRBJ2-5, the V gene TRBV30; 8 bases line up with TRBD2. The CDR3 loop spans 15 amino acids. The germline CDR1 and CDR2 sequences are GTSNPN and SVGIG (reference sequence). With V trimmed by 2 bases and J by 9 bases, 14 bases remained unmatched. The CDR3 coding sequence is TGTGCCTGGAGTCCAGGCCCGGTCGCGGGGGGCCCCCAGTACTTC. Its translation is CAWSPGPVAGGPQYF.

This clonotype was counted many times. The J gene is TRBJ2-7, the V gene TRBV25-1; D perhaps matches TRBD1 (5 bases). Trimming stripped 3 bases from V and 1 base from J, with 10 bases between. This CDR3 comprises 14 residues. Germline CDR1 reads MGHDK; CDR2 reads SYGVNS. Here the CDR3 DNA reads TGTGCCAGCAGTGAGCAAACAGGTTCCTACGAGCAGTACTTC. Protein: CASSEQTGSYEQYF.

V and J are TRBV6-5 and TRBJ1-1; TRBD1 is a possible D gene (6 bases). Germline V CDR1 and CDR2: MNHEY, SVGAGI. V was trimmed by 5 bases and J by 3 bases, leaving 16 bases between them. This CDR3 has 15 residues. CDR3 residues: CASSLTQGLYTEAFF. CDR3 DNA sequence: TGTGCCAGCAGTCTCACACAGGGATTGTACACTGAAGCTTTCTTT.

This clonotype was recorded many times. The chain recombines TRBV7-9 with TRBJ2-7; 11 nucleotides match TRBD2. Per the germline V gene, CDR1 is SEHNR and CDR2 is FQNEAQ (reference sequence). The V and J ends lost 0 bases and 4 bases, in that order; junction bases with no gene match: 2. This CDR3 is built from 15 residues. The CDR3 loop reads CASSLAGTSGYEQYF. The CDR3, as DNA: TGTGCCAGCAGCTTAGCCGGGACTAGCGGATACGAGCAGTACTTC.

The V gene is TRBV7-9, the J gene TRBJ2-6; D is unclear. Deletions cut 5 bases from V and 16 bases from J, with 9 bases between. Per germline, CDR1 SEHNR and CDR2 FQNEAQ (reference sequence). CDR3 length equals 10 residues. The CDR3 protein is CASSRPGLTF. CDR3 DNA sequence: TGTGCCAGCAGCCGACCCGGACTGACTTTC. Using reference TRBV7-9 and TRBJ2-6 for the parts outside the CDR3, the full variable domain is DTGVSQNPRHKITKRGQNVTFRCDPISEHNRLYWYRQTLGQGPEFLTYFQNEAQLEKSRLLSDRFSAERPKGSFSTLEIQRTEQGDSAMYLCASSRPGLTFGAGSRLTVL.

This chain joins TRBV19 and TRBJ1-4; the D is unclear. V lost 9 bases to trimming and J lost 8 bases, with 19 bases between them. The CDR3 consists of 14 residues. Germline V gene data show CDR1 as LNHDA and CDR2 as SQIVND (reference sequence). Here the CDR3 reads CASSYTGSWEKLFF. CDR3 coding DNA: TGTGCCAGCAGTTACACGGGATCTTGGGAAAAACTGTTTTTT. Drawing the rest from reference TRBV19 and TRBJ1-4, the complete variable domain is DGGITQSPKYLFRKEGQNVTLSCEQNLNHDAMYWYRQDPGQGLRLIYYSQIVNDFQKGDIAEGYSVSREKKESFPLTVTSAQKNPTAFYLCASSYTGSWEKLFFGSGTQLSVL.

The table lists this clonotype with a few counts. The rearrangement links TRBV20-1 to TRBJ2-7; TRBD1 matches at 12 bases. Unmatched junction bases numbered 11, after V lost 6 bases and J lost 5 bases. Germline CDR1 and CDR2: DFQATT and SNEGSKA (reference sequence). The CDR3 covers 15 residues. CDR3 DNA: TGCAGTGCCAGCTGGGGGACAGGGGGCTTGAACGAGCAGTACTTC. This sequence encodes CSASWGTGGLNEQYF.

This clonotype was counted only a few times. CDR3 nucleotides: TGTGCCAGCCAATCTCGAGCAGGGGCAGAGACCCAGTACTTC. It is translated as CASQSRAGAETQYF. The chain links TRBV6-2 or TRBV6-3 to TRBJ2-5, with D possibly TRBD1 on 6 matching bases. CDR1 is MNHEY and CDR2 is SVGEGT in the germline V gene. CDR3 length: 14 residues. Trimming took 8 bases from V and 4 from J, leaving 17 bases between them.

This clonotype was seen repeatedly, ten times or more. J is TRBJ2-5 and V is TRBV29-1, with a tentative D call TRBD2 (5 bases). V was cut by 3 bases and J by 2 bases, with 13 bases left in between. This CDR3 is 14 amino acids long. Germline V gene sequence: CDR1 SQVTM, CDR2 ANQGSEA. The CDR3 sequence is CSVELSSGQETQYF. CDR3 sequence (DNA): TGCAGCGTTGAGTTGTCCAGCGGACAAGAGACCCAGTACTTC.

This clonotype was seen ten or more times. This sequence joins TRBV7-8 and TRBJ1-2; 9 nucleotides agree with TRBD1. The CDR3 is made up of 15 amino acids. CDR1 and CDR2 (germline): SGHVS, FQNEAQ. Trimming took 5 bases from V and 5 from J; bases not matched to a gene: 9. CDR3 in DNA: TGTGCCAGCAGCCCGAGTCCCGGGACAGGGTATGGCTACACCTTC. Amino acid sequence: CASSPSPGTGYGYTF.

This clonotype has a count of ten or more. This CDR3 is CSARRGSGQETQYF. The CDR3 DNA is TGCAGCGCCAGGCGGGGATCGGGACAAGAGACCCAGTACTTC. The rearrangement uses TRBV29-1 and TRBJ2-5; a weak D match, TRBD2 (6 bases). Looked up from germline, CDR1 is SQVTM and CDR2 is ANQGSEA. The ends were cut back, 7 bases at V and 2 bases at J, with 17 bases in the middle. This CDR3 region has 14 residues.

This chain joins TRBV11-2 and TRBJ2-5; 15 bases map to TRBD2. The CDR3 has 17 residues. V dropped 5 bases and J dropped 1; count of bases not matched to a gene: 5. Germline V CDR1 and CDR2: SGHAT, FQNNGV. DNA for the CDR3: TGTGCCAGCAGCCCAGGACTAGCGGGGGGGACCCAAGAGACCCAGTACTTC. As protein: CASSPGLAGGTQETQYF.